This note documents a single T cell receptor beta chain sequence. This specimen comes from a study of blood T cell repertoires in COVID-19. Study in general: PBMCs, B-cell-depleted T cells, or T cells were the source of the cDNA or gDNA that made up the material.

The trim removed 4 bases at V and 10 bases at J, leaving 7 bases unmatched. This CDR3 comprises 12 residues. Germline assignment: CDR1 SGHRS and CDR2 YFSETQ. Generated by immunoSEQ multiplex PCR, the TCRdb table keeps only in-frame clones and is missing some. This sample carries under 200,000 clones, just under 85% of them seen once, and the ten largest clones take approximately 0.9%. The V and J genes are TRBV5-1 and TRBJ1-1; 7 nucleotides agree with TRBD1. The clonotype was recovered from a man in his fifties or sixties with COVID-19, enrolled during active disease. Sequences were obtained from peripheral blood. In nucleotides, the CDR3 is TGCGCCAGCAGCCCAGGGGGTATCGGAGCTTTCTTT. This translates into CASSPGGIGAFF.